This passage covers 15 T cell receptor beta chains from one sample sequenced in a study of cytomegalovirus exposure and HLA in healthy donors. PCR amplification relied on 60 Vbeta primers (plus 13 Jbeta primers). Assay: immunoSEQ multiplex PCR; the TCRdb copy retains only in-frame clones and omits some. The repertoire holds some 130,000 clones, 75% seen once, with less than 4% in the top ten. Input material: PBMCs. The receptors here all came from a man younger than 45 in good health and CMV-seronegative.

This chain links TRBV7-9 with TRBJ2-3; D is possibly TRBD2 (6 bases). Germline V gene sequence: CDR1 SEHNR, CDR2 FQNEAQ (reference sequence). The CDR3 consists of 15 residues. The V gene lost 1 base and the J gene lost 3 bases, with 11 bases spanning the gap. The CDR3 region is CASSLGGETTDTQYF. The CDR3 coding sequence is TGTGCCAGCAGCTTAGGGGGGGAAACAACAGATACGCAGTATTTT.

This clone was detected a few times. This rearrangement joins TRBV6-5 to TRBJ2-2, with D possibly matching TRBD2 (6 bases). There are 13 residues in the CDR3. Germline V gene data show CDR1 as MNHEY and CDR2 as SVGAGI. The V end lost 6 bases, the J end lost 8 bases, and 13 bases lay between the germline ends. CDR3: CASRRLVLGELFF. DNA of the CDR3: TGTGCCAGCAGACGACTAGTACTAGGGGAGCTGTTTTTT.

The chain combines TRBV19 with TRBJ2-5, with 8 positions matching TRBD2. Germline V gene sequence: CDR1 LNHDA, CDR2 SQIVND (reference sequence). The junction had 4 bases not matched to a gene; V was cut back by 3 bases and J by 4 bases. The CDR3 spans 14 residues. The CDR3 reads CASSMGTRGETQYF. Here the CDR3 DNA reads TGTGCCAGTAGTATGGGGACTAGAGGAGAGACCCAGTACTTC.

This chain links TRBV7-6 with TRBJ2-7, with D maybe TRBD1 (5 bases). The germline V gene has CDR1 SGHVS and CDR2 FNYEAQ. Trimming stripped 2 bases from V and 5 bases from J, with 13 bases between. This CDR3 region has 14 residues. CDR3 DNA: TGTGCCAGCAGCTTATGGCAGGGCGAGCACGAGCAGTACTTC. This sequence encodes CASSLWQGEHEQYF.

CDR3 region: CASSLAPDRDAYEQYF. In DNA form, the CDR3 reads TGCGCCAGCAGCTTGGCCCCGGACAGGGACGCTTACGAGCAGTACTTC. The chain combines TRBV5-1 with TRBJ2-7; TRBD1 matches 8 bases. Germline V gene sequence: CDR1 SGHRS, CDR2 YFSETQ. CDR3 size: 16 residues. The junction had 9 bases not matched to a gene; V was cut back by 0 bases and J by 4 bases.

The CDR3 coding sequence is TGCGCCAGCAGCTTGGGGCCAGGGGGCGTAGGGAGAGTGTTTAATGAGCAGTTCTTC. Translating gives CASSLGPGGVGRVFNEQFF. This rearrangement joins TRBV5-1 to TRBJ2-1; 8 positions match TRBD1. The CDR3 extends over 19 amino acids. Germline V gene sequence: CDR1 SGHRS, CDR2 YFSETQ. The V and J ends lost 0 bases and 7 bases, in that order; junction bases with no gene match: 18. The whole variable domain, remainder taken from reference TRBV5-1 and TRBJ2-1, is KAGVTQTPRYLIKTRGQQVTLSCSPISGHRSVSWYQQTPGQGLQFLFEYFSETQRNKGNFPGRFSGRQFSNSRSEMNVSTLELGDSALYLCASSLGPGGVGRVFNEQFFGPGTRLTVL.

This chain links TRBV18 with TRBJ2-7, with a tentative D call TRBD2 (6 bases). Trimming left V 5 bases short and J 0 bases short, with 11 bases between. The CDR3 covers 14 residues. CDR1 is KGHSH, CDR2 LQKENI, per germline. The CDR3 spells CASSSGTLSYEQYF. The DNA of the CDR3 is TGTGCCAGCTCATCGGGGACTCTCTCCTACGAGCAGTACTTC.

As DNA, the CDR3 is TGTGCCAGCAGTCTCGGAGGTTACGAGCAGTACTTC. It specifies CASSLGGYEQYF. This chain joins TRBV2 and TRBJ2-7, with D possibly being TRBD2 (5 bases). V lost 5 bases and J 4 bases, leaving 9 bases between the germline ends. The germline V gene encodes CDR1 SNHLY and CDR2 FYNNEI. This CDR3 is built from 12 residues.

This clone was seen only a few times. This chain uses TRBV20-1 with TRBJ1-1; D remains ambiguous. The CDR3 contains 11 residues. Between the trimmed V and J ends, which lost 7 bases and 8 bases, there was a span of 14 bases. In germline, CDR1 is DFQATT, CDR2 SNEGSKA (reference sequence). The CDR3 DNA reads TGCAGTGGACGACTGGTTCGGGAAGCTTTCTTT. The encoded protein is CSGRLVREAFF.

This clone was detected a few times. The chain employs TRBV18 and TRBJ2-2; D is ambiguous. This CDR3 has 13 amino acids. Looked up from germline, CDR1 is KGHSH and CDR2 is LQKENI. V was trimmed by 3 bases and J by 4 bases, leaving 6 bases between them. CDR3 DNA sequence: TGTGCCAGCTCACCCCCATCCACCGGGGAGCTGTTTTTT. Translated, it gives CASSPPSTGELFF.

The table lists this clone with a count of one. The chain carries TRBV27 and TRBJ2-2; 7 positions agree with TRBD1. V was clipped by 5 bases and J by 6 bases; unmatched bases: 3. This CDR3 spans 13 amino acids. The germline V gene has CDR1 MNHEY and CDR2 SMNVEV (reference sequence). The CDR3 loop is CASSPTGSGELFF. The CDR3 nucleotides are TGTGCCAGCAGTCCGACAGGGTCCGGGGAGCTGTTTTTT.

The rearrangement uses TRBV4-1 and TRBJ1-3; TRBD1 is a possible D gene (7 bases). The closer fit of TRBJ2-2 to the DNA end suggests the J call may be wrong. Germline V gene data show CDR1 as MGHRA and CDR2 as YSYEKL. The CDR3 runs 14 residues. CDR3 loop: CASSLGQGGGELFF. The CDR3 DNA reads as TGCGCCAGCAGCCTCGGTCAGGGGGGCGGGGAGCTGTTTTTT.

In its sample, this clone was seen a few times. The V and J genes are TRBV4-3 and TRBJ1-1; 7 nucleotides match TRBD1. The CDR3 is made up of 16 amino acids. Germline CDR1 LGHNA, CDR2 YSLEER. V lost 0 bases to trimming and J lost 4 bases; unmatched junction nucleotides: 8. The CDR3 loop reads CASSQDQTGTGTEAFF. The CDR3 DNA is TGCGCCAGCAGCCAAGACCAGACAGGGACCGGCACTGAAGCTTTCTTT.

The chain recombines TRBV7-9 with TRBJ1-1; TRBD1 is a possible D gene (6 bases). The CDR3 extends over 14 amino acids. Trimming shortened V by 5 bases and J by 1 base, and 11 bases separated the two germline ends. Germline V gene lookup returns CDR1 SEHNR and CDR2 FQNEAQ (reference sequence). CDR3 protein: CASSETGWNTEAFF. The DNA of the CDR3 is TGTGCCAGCAGCGAGACAGGCTGGAACACTGAAGCTTTCTTT.

The V call is TRBV6-6, the J call TRBJ1-1; possibly TRBD1 for D (6 bases). The V end was cut by 1 base, the J end by 3 bases, with 15 bases between. This CDR3 has 16 amino acids. CDR1 MNHNY and CDR2 SVGAGI come from the germline V gene (reference sequence). CDR3 sequence (DNA): TGTGCCAGCAGTTACTTTATGACAGGAAAGGACACTGAAGCTTTCTTT. This translates into CASSYFMTGKDTEAFF.